These T cell receptor beta chains were read from a single sample in a study of cytomegalovirus exposure and HLA in healthy donors. Measured with immunoSEQ multiplex PCR; TCRdb has only the in-frame clones, and not every one. The sample yields approximately 160,000 clones, approximately 70% seen once. The sequenced material came from PBMCs. The receptors originated from a woman aged 35 to 49 in good health and CMV-seropositive. Each CDR3 is given with its conserved first and last residue. The order of the fields is clone size, D gene, V gene, J gene, CDR3 protein, CDR3 DNA. The D gene is left open where the match is weak. Clone size is not always given. Where it is, it says once, few, many or a class for expanded clones.

NA	TRBD1	TRBV6-5	TRBJ2-3	CASSYPGQGTDTQYF	TGTGCCAGCAGTTACCCCGGACAGGGCACAGATACGCAGTATTTT
NA	NA	TRBV5-1	TRBJ1-1	CASSLELNTEAFF	TGCGCCAGCAGCTTGGAGCTGAACACTGAAGCTTTCTTT
NA	NA	TRBV27	TRBJ2-7	CASSTPRSRLDEQYF	TGTGCCAGCAGTACGCCCCGGTCCAGACTTGATGAGCAGTACTTC
once	NA	TRBV4-3	TRBJ2-3	CASSQDWLTHTQYF	TGCGCCAGCAGCCAAGATTGGCTCACACATACGCAGTATTTT
NA	NA	TRBV7-9	TRBJ2-7	CASSLGQGRAYEQYF	TGTGCCAGCAGCTTAGGGCAGGGAAGGGCCTACGAGCAGTACTTC
few	NA	TRBV10-3	TRBJ1-5	CAISESIGKGNQPQHF	TGTGCCATCAGTGAGTCGATAGGTAAGGGGAATCAGCCCCAGCATTTT
NA	TRBD1	TRBV6-6	TRBJ2-7	CASSCTGDSSYEQYF	TGTGCCAGCAGTTGCACTGGGGACAGCTCCTACGAGCAGTACTTC
few	TRBD2	TRBV9	TRBJ2-3	CASSDFSGGADTQYF	TGTGCCAGCAGCGATTTTAGCGGGGGTGCAGATACGCAGTATTTT
NA	NA	TRBV6-1	TRBJ2-3	CASSELRTGRVDTQYF	TGTGCCAGCAGTGAATTGAGAACAGGGAGGGTAGATACGCAGTATTTT
NA	TRBD1	TRBV28	TRBJ1-1	CASKGGQLNTEAFF	TGTGCCAGCAAAGGGGGACAGCTGAACACTGAAGCTTTCTTT
NA	TRBD1	TRBV18	TRBJ1-5	CASSLQGTGINQPQHF	TGTGCCAGCTCACTCCAGGGGACAGGGATAAATCAGCCCCAGCATTTT
NA	NA	TRBV18	TRBJ1-1	CASSPPPGSEAFF	TGTGCCAGCTCACCACCGCCAGGCTCTGAAGCTTTCTTT
NA	TRBD1	TRBV10-3	TRBJ2-7	CAARDREYEQYF	TGTGCCGCCCGGGACAGGGAATACGAGCAGTACTTC
NA	NA	TRBV5-4	TRBJ1-1	CASTPNRAPNTEAFF	TGTGCCAGCACCCCAAACAGGGCCCCCAACACTGAAGCTTTCTTT
NA	TRBD2	TRBV20-1	TRBJ2-1	CSASRGEGQFF	TGCAGTGCTAGCCGCGGGGAGGGGCAGTTCTTC
NA	TRBD1	TRBV6-1	TRBJ1-1	CASSEPYRGMNTEAFF	TGTGCCAGCAGTGAACCCTACAGGGGGATGAACACTGAAGCTTTCTTT
NA	NA	TRBV9	TRBJ1-2	CASSPWTDEGYTF	TGTGCCAGCAGTCCTTGGACAGATGAGGGCTACACCTTC
NA	TRBD2	TRBV27	TRBJ2-4	CASSYGGSVSKNIQYF	TGTGCCAGCAGTTATGGCGGGAGTGTGTCCAAAAACATTCAGTACTTC
NA	NA	TRBV6-5	TRBJ1-5	CASSYDDSNQPQNF	TGTGCCAGCAGTTACGACGATAGCAATCAGCCCCAGAATTTT
NA	NA	TRBV5-1	TRBJ2-7	CASSPRTNRVTPWYEQYF	TGCGCCAGCAGCCCGAGAACTAACAGGGTAACGCCTTGGTACGAGCAGTACTTC
NA	TRBD1	TRBV19	TRBJ1-5	CASSMLTGSNQPQHF	TGTGCCAGTAGTATGCTGACAGGGAGCAATCAGCCCCAGCATTTT
NA	NA	TRBV19	TRBJ2-1	CASSMGRPNNEQFF	TGTGCCAGTAGTATGGGGCGACCTAACAATGAGCAGTTCTTC
NA	NA	TRBV6-1	TRBJ1-2	CASSEVDRTEGYPF	TGTGCCAGCAGTGAAGTTGACAGGACGGAAGGCTACCCCTTC
NA	TRBD2	TRBV7-2	TRBJ2-5	CASSLVSLAGVETQYF	TGTGCCAGCAGCTTAGTTTCGCTAGCGGGAGTGGAGACCCAGTACTTC
NA	TRBD2	TRBV19	TRBJ2-3	CASSMARAGGPSSQYF	TGTGCCAGTAGTATGGCCAGAGCGGGAGGACCGAGTTCGCAGTATTTT
NA	TRBD1	TRBV5-1	TRBJ1-1	CASSLEGTGGTEAFF	TGCGCCAGCAGCTTGGAAGGGACAGGGGGGACTGAAGCTTTCTTT
NA	NA	TRBV5-1	TRBJ2-7	CASSFGLTYEQYF	TGCGCCAGCAGCTTCGGACTTACCTACGAGCAGTACTTC
NA	NA	TRBV19	TRBJ1-5	CASSSYRDQPQNF	TGTGCCAGTAGTTCCTACAGGGATCAGCCCCAGAATTTT
NA	NA	TRBV5-1	TRBJ1-1	CASSFSGQNTEAFF	TGCGCCAGCAGCTTTAGCGGACAGAACACTGAAGCTTTCTTT
NA	TRBD2	TRBV6-5	TRBJ2-7	CASRMTGTSGKQYF	TGTGCCAGCAGGATGACCGGGACTAGCGGGAAGCAGTACTTC
NA	TRBD1	TRBV6-6	TRBJ2-7	CASSPTTGLEQYF	TGTGCCAGCAGTCCGACGACAGGGCTCGAGCAGTACTTC
NA	NA	TRBV18	TRBJ2-3	CASSPGGASSGDTQYF	TGTGCCAGCTCACCAGGGGGGGCCTCCTCGGGAGATACGCAGTATTTT
NA	TRBD2	TRBV18	TRBJ2-1	CASSPPSGRLYNEQFF	TGTGCCAGCTCACCACCTAGCGGGAGGCTCTACAATGAGCAGTTCTTC
few	NA	TRBV13	TRBJ1-1	CASSLMGGSVVNTEAFF	TGTGCCAGCAGCTTAATGGGGGGATCTGTGGTGAACACTGAAGCTTTCTTT
NA	NA	TRBV9	TRBJ2-1	CASSFPGLPAANEQFF	TGTGCCAGCAGCTTTCCGGGACTCCCCGCCGCCAATGAGCAGTTCTTC
NA	TRBD2	TRBV7-2	TRBJ2-4	CASSAAGTSNGIQYF	TGTGCCAGCAGCGCTGCCGGGACTAGTAACGGCATTCAGTACTTC
NA	TRBD2	TRBV13	TRBJ2-7	CASSLGRLARYF	TGTGCCAGCAGCTTAGGCCGACTAGCGCGTTACTTC
NA	TRBD1	TRBV7-6	TRBJ2-5	CASSQTGVSVETQYF	TGTGCCAGCAGCCAGACAGGGGTCAGCGTCGAGACCCAGTACTTC
NA	NA	TRBV25-1	TRBJ2-5	CASSDQSGVNQETQYF	TGTGCCAGCAGTGATCAATCCGGGGTGAACCAAGAGACCCAGTACTTC
NA	NA	TRBV4-3	TRBJ1-1	CASSQDRGTEAFF	TGCGCCAGCAGCCAAGATAGGGGGACTGAAGCTTTCTTT
NA	NA	TRBV6-6	TRBJ2-7	CASIARESYEQYF	TGTGCCAGCATTGCTCGGGAGTCCTACGAGCAGTACTTC
once	NA	TRBV19	TRBJ1-2	CASSTLRADYGYTF	TGTGCCAGTAGTACCCTCAGGGCCGACTATGGCTACACCTTC
NA	NA	TRBV15	TRBJ1-5	CATSRDRGSGNQPQHF	TGTGCCACCAGCAGAGATCGGGGGTCCGGCAATCAGCCCCAGCATTTT
NA	TRBD1	TRBV5-1	TRBJ2-7	CASRPGQGPNYEQYF	TGCGCCAGCAGGCCAGGACAGGGGCCTAACTACGAGCAGTACTTC
NA	TRBD1	TRBV2	TRBJ2-7	CASSVGTGDYEQYF	TGTGCCAGCAGTGTCGGGACAGGGGACTACGAGCAGTACTTC
NA	NA	TRBV2	TRBJ1-1	CASSLGLNTEAFF	TGTGCCAGCAGCCTGGGGCTGAACACTGAAGCTTTCTTT